The clone carrying this T cell receptor beta chain was detected many times. Its antigen is unidentified. The CDR3 runs to 14 residues. Germline CDR1 reads SGHRS; CDR2 reads YFSETQ. Trimming stripped 0 bases from V and 1 base from J, with 4 bases between. The sample originates from a study of neurological immune-mediated disorders. Broader study findings: Expansion of TCR clones was greatest in HTLV-1-associated myelopathy and smallest in multiple sclerosis, where it fell below that of healthy controls.

Healthy controls were blood bank volunteers in Maryland, USA. The cDNA came from 5'RACE with 10-nucleotide random UMIs. Over 200 million TCR-beta sequences from 15-18 subjects came from every sequencing run. TCRdb ran MiXCR on the 5' RACE reads and lists one entry per CDR3 protein. The table lists roughly 76,000 distinct CDR3 sequences, 11% to 15% of them singletons. Material: PBMCs. The clonotype originates from a woman between 50 and 59 years old in good health. The chain uses TRBV5-1 and TRBJ2-2, with D uncertain. The CDR3 DNA sequence: TGCGCCAGCAGCTTGGCCCGGAACACCGGGGAGCTGTTTTTT. Translation: CASSLARNTGELFF.